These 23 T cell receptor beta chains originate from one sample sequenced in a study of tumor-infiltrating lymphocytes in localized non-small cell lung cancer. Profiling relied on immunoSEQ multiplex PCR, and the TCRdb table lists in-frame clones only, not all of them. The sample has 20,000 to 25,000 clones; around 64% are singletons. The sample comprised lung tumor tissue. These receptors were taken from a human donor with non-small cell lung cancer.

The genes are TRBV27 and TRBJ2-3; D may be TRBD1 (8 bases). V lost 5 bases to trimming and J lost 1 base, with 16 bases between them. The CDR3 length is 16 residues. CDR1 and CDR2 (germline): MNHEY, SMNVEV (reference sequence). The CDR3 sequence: CASSPYRGGGTDTQYF. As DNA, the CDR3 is TGTGCCAGCAGTCCTTACAGGGGGGGAGGCACAGATACGCAGTATTTT.

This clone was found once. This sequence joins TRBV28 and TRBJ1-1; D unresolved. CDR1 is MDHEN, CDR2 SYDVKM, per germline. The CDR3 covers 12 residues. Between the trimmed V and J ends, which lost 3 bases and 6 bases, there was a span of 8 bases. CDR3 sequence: CASSLPGAEAFF. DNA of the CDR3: TGTGCCAGCAGTTTGCCCGGGGCTGAAGCTTTCTTT.

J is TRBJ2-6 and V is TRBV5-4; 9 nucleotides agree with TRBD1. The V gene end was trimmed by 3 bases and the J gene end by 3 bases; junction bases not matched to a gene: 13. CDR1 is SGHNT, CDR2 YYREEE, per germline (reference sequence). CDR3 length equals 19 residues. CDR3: CASSSLGGTGSGGANVLTF. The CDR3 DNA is TGTGCCAGCAGCTCCCTGGGGGGGACAGGGAGTGGTGGGGCCAACGTCCTGACTTTC.

The CDR3 nucleotides are TGTGCCAGCAGTTACGGTCGCCAAGAGACCCAGTACTTC. This codes for CASSYGRQETQYF. The chain is built from TRBV27 and TRBJ2-5; D gene ambiguous. From germline, CDR1 is MNHEY and CDR2 SMNVEV (reference sequence). This CDR3 has 13 residues. Trimming removed 4 bases at V and 1 base at J, with 7 bases between.

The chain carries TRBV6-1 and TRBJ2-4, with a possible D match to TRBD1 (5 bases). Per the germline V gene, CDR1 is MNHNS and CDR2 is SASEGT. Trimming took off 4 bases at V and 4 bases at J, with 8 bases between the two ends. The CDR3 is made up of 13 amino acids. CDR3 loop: CASSGGKKNIQYF. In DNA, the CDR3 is TGTGCCAGCAGTGGGGGCAAAAAAAACATTCAGTACTTC.

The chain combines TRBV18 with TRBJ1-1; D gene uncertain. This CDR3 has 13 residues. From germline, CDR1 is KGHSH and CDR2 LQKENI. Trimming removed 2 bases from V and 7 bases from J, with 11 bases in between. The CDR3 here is CASSPNRNGEAFF. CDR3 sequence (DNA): TGTGCCAGCTCACCAAACAGAAACGGTGAAGCTTTCTTT.

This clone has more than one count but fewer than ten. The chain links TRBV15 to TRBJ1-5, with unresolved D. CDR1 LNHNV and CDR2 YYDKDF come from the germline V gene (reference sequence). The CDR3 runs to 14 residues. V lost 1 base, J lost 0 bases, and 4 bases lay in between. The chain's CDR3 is CATSRGISNQPQHF. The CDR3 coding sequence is TGTGCCACCAGCAGAGGAATTAGCAATCAGCCCCAGCATTTT. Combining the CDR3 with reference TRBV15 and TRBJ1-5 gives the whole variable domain DAMVIQNPRYQVTQFGKPVTLSCSQTLNHNVMYWYQQKSSQAPKLLFHYYDKDFNNEADTPDNFQSRRPNTSFCFLDIRSPGLGDTAMYLCATSRGISNQPQHFGDGTRLSIL.

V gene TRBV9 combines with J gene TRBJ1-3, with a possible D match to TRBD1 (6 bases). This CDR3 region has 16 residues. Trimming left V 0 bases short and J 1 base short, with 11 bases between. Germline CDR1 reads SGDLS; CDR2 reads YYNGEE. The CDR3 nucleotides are TGTGCCAGCAGCGTAGGGGGGCTCACGTCTGGAAACACCATATATTTT. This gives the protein CASSVGGLTSGNTIYF.

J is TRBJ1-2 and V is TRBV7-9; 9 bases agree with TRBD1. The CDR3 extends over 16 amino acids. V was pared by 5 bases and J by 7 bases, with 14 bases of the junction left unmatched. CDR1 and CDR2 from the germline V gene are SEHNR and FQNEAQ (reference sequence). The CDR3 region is CASSPISGQGIIGYTF. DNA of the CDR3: TGTGCCAGCAGCCCTATCTCTGGACAGGGGATTATTGGCTACACCTTC. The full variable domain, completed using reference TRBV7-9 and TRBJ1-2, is DTGVSQNPRHKITKRGQNVTFRCDPISEHNRLYWYRQTLGQGPEFLTYFQNEAQLEKSRLLSDRFSAERPKGSFSTLEIQRTEQGDSAMYLCASSPISGQGIIGYTFGSGTRLTVV.

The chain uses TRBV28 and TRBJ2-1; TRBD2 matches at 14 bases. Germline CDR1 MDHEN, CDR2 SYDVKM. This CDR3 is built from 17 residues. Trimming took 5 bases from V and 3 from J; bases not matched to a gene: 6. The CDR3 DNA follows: TGTGCCAGCAGTACGGGACTAGCGGGAGCGATCTACAATGAGCAGTTCTTC. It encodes CASSTGLAGAIYNEQFF.

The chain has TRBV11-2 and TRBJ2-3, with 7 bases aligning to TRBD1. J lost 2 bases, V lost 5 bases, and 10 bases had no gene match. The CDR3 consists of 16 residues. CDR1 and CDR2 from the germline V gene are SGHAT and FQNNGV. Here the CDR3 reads CASSLRTGTNTDTQYF. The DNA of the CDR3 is TGTGCCAGCAGCCTGCGGACAGGAACTAACACAGATACGCAGTATTTT. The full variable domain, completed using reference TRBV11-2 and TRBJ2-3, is EAGVAQSPRYKIIEKRQSVAFWCNPISGHATLYWYQQILGQGPKLLIQFQNNGVVDDSQLPKDRFSAERLKGVDSTLKIQPAKLEDSAVYLCASSLRTGTNTDTQYFGPGTRLTVL.

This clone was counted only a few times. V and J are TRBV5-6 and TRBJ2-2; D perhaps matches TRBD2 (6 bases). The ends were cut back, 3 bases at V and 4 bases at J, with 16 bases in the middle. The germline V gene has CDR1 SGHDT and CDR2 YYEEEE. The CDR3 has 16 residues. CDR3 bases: TGTGCCAGCAGCTCTCTAGCGAACCGGTTCACCGGGGAGCTGTTTTTT. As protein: CASSSLANRFTGELFF.

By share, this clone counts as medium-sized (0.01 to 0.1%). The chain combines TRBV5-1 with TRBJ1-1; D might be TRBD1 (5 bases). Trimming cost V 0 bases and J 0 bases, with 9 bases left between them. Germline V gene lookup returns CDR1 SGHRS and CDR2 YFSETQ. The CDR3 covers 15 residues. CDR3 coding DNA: TGCGCCAGCAGCTTGGCCGGGGGAGTGAACACTGAAGCTTTCTTT. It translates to CASSLAGGVNTEAFF.

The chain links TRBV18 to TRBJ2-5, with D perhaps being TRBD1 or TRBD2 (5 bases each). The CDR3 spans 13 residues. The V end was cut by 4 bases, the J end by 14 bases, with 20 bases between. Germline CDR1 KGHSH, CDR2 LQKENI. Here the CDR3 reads CASSLFVRDPFYF. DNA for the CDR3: TGTGCCAGCTCACTTTTCGTCCGGGACCCCTTTTACTTC. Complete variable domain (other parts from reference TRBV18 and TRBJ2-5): NAGVMQNPRHLVRRRGQEARLRCSPMKGHSHVYWYRQLPEEGLKFMVYLQKENIIDESGMPKERFSAEFPKEGPSILRIQQVVRGDSAAYFCASSLFVRDPFYFGPGTRLLVL.

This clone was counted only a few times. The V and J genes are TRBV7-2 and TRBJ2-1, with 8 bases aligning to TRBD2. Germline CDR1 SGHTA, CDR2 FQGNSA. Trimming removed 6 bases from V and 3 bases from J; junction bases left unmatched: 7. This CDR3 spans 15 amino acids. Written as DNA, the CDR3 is TGTGCCAGCAGGTTAACCGGGACTAGCTACAATGAGCAGTTCTTC. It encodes CASRLTGTSYNEQFF.

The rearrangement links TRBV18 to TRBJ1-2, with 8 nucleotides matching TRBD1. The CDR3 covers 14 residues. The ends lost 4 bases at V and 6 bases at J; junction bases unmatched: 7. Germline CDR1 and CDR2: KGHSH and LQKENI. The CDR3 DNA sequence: TGTGCCAGCTCACTTGACAGGGGTGAGAATGGCTACACCTTC. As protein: CASSLDRGENGYTF.

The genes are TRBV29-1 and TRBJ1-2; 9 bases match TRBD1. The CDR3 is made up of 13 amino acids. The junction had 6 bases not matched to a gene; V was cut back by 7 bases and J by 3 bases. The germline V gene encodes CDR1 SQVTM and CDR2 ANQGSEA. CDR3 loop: CSARQGGDYGYTF. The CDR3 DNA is TGCAGCGCGAGACAGGGGGGAGACTATGGCTACACCTTC.

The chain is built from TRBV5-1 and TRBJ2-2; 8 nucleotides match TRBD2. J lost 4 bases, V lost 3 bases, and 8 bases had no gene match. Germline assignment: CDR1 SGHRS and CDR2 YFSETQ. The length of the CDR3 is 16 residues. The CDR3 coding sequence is TGCGCCAGCAGCTCCGCCGGGACTAGAGGCACCGGGGAGCTGTTTTTT. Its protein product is CASSSAGTRGTGELFF.

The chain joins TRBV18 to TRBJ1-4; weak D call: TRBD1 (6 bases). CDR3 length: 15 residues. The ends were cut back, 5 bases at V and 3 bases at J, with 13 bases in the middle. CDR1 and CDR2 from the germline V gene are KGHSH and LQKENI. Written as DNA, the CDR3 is TGTGCCAGCTCATCACAGGGATTCCCTAATGAAAAACTGTTTTTT. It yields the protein CASSSQGFPNEKLFF.

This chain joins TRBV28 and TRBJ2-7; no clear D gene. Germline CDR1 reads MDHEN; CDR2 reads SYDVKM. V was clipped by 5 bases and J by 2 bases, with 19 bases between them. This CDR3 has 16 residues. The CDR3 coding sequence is TGTGCCAGCAGTCTATCCGACGGTACTCCTGCCTACGAGCAGTACTTC. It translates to CASSLSDGTPAYEQYF.

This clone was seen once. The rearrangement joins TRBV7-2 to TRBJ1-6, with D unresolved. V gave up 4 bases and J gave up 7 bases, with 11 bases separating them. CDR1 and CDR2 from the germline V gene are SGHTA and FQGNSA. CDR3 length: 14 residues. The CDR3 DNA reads TGTGCCAGCAGCTCGGACGGTCAAAATTCACCCCTCCACTTT. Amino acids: CASSSDGQNSPLHF.

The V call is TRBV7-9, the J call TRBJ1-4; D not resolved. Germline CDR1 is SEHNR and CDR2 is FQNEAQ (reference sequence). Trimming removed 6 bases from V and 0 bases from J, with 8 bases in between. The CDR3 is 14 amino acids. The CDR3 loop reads CASSPSATNEKLFF. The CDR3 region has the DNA TGTGCCAGCAGTCCTAGTGCAACTAATGAAAAACTGTTTTTT.

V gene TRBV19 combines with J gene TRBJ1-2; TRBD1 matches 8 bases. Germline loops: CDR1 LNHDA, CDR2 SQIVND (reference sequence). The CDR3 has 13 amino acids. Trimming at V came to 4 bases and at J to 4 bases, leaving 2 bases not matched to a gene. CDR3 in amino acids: CASSSGQGYGYTF. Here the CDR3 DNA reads TGTGCCAGTAGTAGTGGACAGGGCTATGGCTACACCTTC.